This entry lists 2 T cell receptor beta chains sequenced from one sample in a study of blood T cells in healthy people across ages (dated by TCRdb to 2014 to 2015). Library preparation employed 5' RACE. The listed sequencing device is Illumina HiSeq 2500. A second 7 to 11 cycle PCR used a sample-barcoded 5' primer and a J-beta primer mix. TCRdb itself trimmed the public reads at Q25 with fastp, ran MiXCR and retained productive beta chains. For every CDR3 protein sequence, its rows merge into one entry that carries the most common genes and DNA. The sample has 1.6 million or so distinct CDR3 sequences on record, 30% to 40% of them singletons. The ten most abundant clones make up roughly 12% of the sample. Sequenced input: blood. The receptors stem from a woman in her twenties or thirties in good health.

The V call is TRBV20-1, the J call TRBJ1-1; D is uncertain. The CDR3 has 14 amino acids. Germline V CDR1 and CDR2: DFQATT, SNEGSKA (reference sequence). V dropped 0 bases and J dropped 4 bases, with 12 bases sitting between them. Here the CDR3 reads CSARDPAASTEAFF. The CDR3 DNA reads as TGCAGTGCTAGAGATCCGGCCGCGAGCACTGAAGCTTTCTTT.

The chain carries TRBV7-7 and TRBJ2-5, with D tentatively TRBD1 (6 bases). With 2 bases removed from V and 1 base from J, the gap between germline ends came to 11 bases. The CDR3 extends over 15 amino acids. Per the germline V gene, CDR1 is SSHAT and CDR2 is FNYEAQ (reference sequence). CDR3 nucleotides: TGTGCCAGCAGCTTAACAGGGTACCCCCAAGAGACCCAGTACTTC. This sequence encodes CASSLTGYPQETQYF.